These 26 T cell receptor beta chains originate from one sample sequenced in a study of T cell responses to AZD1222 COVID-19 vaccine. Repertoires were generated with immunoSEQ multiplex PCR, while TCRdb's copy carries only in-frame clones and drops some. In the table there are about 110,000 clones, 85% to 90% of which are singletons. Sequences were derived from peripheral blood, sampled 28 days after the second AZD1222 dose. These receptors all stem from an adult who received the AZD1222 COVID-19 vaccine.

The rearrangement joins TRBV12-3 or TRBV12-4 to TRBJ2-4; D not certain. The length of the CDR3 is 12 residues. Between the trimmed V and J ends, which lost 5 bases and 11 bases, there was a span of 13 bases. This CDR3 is CASSQNLGFQYF. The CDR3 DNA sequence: TGTGCCAGCAGTCAAAATCTGGGGTTTCAGTACTTC.

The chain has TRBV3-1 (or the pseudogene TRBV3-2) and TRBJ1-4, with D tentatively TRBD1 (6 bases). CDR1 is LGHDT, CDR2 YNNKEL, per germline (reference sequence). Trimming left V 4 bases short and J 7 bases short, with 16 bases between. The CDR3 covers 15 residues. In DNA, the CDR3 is TGTGCCAGCAGCCCGAATGGGGGGGCTGGTGAAAAACTGTTTTTT. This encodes CASSPNGGAGEKLFF.

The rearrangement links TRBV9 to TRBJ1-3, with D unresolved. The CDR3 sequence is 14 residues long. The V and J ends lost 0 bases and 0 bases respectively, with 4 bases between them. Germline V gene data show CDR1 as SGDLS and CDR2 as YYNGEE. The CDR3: CASSVESSGNTIYF. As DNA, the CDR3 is TGTGCCAGCAGCGTAGAGAGCTCTGGAAACACCATATATTTT.

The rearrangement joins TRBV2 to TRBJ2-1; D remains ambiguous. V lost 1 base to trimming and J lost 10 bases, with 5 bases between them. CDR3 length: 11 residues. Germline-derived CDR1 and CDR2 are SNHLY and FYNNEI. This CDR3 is CASSEVQEQFF. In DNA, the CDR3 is TGTGCCAGCAGTGAAGTGCAGGAGCAGTTCTTC.

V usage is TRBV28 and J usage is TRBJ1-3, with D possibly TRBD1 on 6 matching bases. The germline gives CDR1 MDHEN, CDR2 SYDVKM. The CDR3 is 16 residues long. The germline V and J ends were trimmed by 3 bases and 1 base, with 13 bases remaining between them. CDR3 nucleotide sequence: TGTGCCAGCAGTTTGGCGGGGGCCGAATCTGGAAACACCATATATTTT. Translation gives CASSLAGAESGNTIYF.

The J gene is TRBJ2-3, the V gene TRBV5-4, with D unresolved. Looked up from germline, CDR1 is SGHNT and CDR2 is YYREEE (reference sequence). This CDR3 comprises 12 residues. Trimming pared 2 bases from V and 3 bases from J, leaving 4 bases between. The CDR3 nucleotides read TGTGCCAGCAGCTTACATACAGATACGCAGTATTTT. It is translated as CASSLHTDTQYF.

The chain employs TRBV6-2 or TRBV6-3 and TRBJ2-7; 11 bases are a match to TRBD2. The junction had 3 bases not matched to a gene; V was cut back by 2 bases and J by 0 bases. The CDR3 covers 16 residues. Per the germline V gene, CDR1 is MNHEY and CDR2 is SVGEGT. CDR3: CASSYGGLAGSYEQYF. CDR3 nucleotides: TGTGCCAGCAGTTACGGCGGACTAGCGGGCTCCTACGAGCAGTACTTC.

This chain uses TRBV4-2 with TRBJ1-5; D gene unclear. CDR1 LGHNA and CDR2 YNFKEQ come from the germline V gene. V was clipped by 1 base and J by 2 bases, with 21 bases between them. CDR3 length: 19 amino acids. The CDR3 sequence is CASSQGGWTGRIGNQPQHF. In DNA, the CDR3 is TGTGCCAGCAGCCAAGGTGGCTGGACCGGGCGGATCGGCAATCAGCCCCAGCATTTT.

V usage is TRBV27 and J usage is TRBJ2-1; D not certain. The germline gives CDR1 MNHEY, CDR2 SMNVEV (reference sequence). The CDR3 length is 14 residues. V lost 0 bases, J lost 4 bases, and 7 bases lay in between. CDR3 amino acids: CASSLSISYNEQFF. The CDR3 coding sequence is TGTGCCAGCAGTTTATCTATCTCGTACAATGAGCAGTTCTTC.

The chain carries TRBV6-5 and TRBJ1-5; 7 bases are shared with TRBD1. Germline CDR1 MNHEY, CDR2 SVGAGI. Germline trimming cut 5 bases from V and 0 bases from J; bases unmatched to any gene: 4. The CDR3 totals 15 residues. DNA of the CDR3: TGTGCCAGCAGTAGACAGGGCCGTAGCAATCAGCCCCAGCATTTT. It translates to CASSRQGRSNQPQHF.

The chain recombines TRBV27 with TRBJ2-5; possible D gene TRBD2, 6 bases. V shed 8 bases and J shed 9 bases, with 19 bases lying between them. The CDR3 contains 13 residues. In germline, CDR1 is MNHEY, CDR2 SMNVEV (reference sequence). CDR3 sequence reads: CASSSGTGVAQYF. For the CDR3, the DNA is TGTGCCAGCTCTTCCGGGACGGGGGTGGCCCAGTACTTC.

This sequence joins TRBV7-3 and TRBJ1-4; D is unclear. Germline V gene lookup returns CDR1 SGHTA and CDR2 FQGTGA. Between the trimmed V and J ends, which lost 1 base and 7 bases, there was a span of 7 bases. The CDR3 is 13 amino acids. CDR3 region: CASSLNGPEKLFF. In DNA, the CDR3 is TGTGCCAGCAGCTTAAACGGTCCTGAAAAACTGTTTTTT.

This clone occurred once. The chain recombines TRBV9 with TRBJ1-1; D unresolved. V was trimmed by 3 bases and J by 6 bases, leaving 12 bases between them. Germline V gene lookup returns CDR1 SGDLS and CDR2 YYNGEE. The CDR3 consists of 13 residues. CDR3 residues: CASSAGGNAEAFF. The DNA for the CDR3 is TGTGCCAGCAGCGCCGGCGGTAACGCTGAAGCTTTCTTT. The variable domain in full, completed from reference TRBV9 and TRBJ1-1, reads DSGVTQTPKHLITATGQRVTLRCSPRSGDLSVYWYQQSLDQGLQFLIQYYNGEERAKGNILERFSAQQFPDLHSELNLSSLELGDSALYFCASSAGGNAEAFFGQGTRLTVV.

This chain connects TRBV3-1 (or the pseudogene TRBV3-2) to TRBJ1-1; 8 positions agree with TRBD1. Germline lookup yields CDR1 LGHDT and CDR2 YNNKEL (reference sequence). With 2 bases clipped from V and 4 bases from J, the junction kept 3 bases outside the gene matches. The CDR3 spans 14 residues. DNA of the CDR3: TGTGCCAGCAGCCAACAACAGGGGGGCACTGAAGCTTTCTTT. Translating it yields CASSQQQGGTEAFF.

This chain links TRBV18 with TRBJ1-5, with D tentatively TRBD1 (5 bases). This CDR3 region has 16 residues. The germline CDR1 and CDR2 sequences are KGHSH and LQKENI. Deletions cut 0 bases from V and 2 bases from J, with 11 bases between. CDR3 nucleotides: TGTGCCAGCTCACCACCGGGGGTTGAAGGCAATCAGCCCCAGCATTTT. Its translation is CASSPPGVEGNQPQHF.

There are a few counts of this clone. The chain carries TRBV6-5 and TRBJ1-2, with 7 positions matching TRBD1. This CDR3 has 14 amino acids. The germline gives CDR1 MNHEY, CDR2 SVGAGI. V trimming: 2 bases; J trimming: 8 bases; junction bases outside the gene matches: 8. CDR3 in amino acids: CASSYQGGSGGYTF. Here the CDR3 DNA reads TGTGCCAGCAGTTACCAGGGGGGTTCAGGAGGCTACACCTTC.

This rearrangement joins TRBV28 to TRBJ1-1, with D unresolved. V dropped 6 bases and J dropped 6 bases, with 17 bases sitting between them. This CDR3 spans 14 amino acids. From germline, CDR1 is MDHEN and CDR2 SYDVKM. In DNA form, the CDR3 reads TGTGCCAGCAGAATGGATCCTTTAAGGGCTGAAGCTTTCTTT. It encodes CASRMDPLRAEAFF.

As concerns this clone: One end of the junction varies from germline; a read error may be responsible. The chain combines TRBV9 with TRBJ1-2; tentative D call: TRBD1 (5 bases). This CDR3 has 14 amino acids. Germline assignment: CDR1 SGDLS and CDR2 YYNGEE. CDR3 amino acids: CARSVLTAGGSYTF. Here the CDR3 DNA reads TGTGCCCGCAGCGTACTGACGGCGGGGGGGAGCTACACCTTC.

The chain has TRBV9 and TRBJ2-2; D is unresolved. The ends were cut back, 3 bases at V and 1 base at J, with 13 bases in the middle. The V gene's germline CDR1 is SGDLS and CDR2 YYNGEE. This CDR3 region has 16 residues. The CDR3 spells CASSGIRRMNTGELFF. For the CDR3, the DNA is TGTGCCAGCAGCGGGATTCGACGGATGAACACCGGGGAGCTGTTTTTT.

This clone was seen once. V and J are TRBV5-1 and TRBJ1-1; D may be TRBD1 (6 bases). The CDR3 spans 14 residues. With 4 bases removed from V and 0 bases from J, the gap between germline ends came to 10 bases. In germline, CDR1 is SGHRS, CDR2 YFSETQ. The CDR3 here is CASSAQGMNTEAFF. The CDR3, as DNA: TGCGCCAGCAGCGCCCAGGGGATGAACACTGAAGCTTTCTTT.

Here the CDR3 reads CSVQRGNYGYTF. The DNA of the CDR3 is TGCAGCGTCCAGCGGGGAAACTATGGCTACACCTTC. The rearrangement joins TRBV29-1 to TRBJ1-2; no definite D call. The germline CDR1 and CDR2 sequences are SQVTM and ANQGSEA. This CDR3 region has 12 residues. Trimming left V 6 bases short and J 2 bases short, with 10 bases between.

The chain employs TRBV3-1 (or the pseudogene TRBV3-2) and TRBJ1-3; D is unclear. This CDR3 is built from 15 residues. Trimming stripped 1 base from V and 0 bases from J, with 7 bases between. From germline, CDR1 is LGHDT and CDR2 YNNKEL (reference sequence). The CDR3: CASSQVPVSGNTIYF. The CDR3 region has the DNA TGTGCCAGCAGCCAAGTTCCTGTCTCTGGAAACACCATATATTTT.

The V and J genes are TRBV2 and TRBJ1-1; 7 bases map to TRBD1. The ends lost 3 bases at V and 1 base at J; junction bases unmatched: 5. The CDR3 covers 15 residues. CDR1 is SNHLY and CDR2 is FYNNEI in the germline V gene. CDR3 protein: CASSEQYRGNTEAFF. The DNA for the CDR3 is TGTGCCAGCAGTGAGCAGTACAGGGGGAACACTGAAGCTTTCTTT.

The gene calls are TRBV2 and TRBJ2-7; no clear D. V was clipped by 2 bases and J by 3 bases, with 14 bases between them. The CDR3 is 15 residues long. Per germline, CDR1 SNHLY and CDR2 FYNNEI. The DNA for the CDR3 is TGTGCCAGCAGTGAATTTCCTGGGTCAGTCTACGAGCAGTACTTC. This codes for CASSEFPGSVYEQYF.

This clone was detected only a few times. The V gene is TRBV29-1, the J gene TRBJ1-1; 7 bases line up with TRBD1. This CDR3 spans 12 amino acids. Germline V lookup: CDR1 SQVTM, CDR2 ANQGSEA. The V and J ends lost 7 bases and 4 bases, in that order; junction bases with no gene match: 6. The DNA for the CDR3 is TGCAGCGGCGCGAGGGGGCTCACTGAAGCTTTCTTT. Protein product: CSGARGLTEAFF.

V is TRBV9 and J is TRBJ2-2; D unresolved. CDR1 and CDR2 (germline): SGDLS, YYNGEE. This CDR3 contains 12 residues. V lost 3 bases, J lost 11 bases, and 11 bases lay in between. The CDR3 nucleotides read TGTGCCAGCAGCGGGGGTCATATAGAGCTGTTTTTT. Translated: CASSGGHIELFF.